Listed here are 19 T cell receptor beta chains from one sample, sequenced in a study of blood T cell repertoires in COVID-19. Sequencing used immunoSEQ multiplex PCR; TCRdb keeps in-frame clones, though not all of them. The sample contains about 200,000 clones, 86% of which appear only once. The sample consisted of peripheral blood. These TCRs come from a woman in her seventies with acute or convalescent COVID-19.

This clone has only one observation. The chain is built from TRBV6-2 or TRBV6-3 and TRBJ1-1, with D maybe TRBD1 (6 bases). CDR3 length: 13 amino acids. Per the germline V gene, CDR1 is MNHEY and CDR2 is SVGEGT. V lost 3 bases, J lost 5 bases, and 10 bases lay in between. The CDR3 nucleotides read TGTGCCAGCAGTTATTCAGGGGTTACTGAAGCTTTCTTT. It encodes CASSYSGVTEAFF.

The V and J genes are TRBV6-2 or TRBV6-3 and TRBJ2-3, with 8 bases lining up with TRBD2. Germline CDR1 and CDR2: MNHEY and SVGEGT. The CDR3 has 20 residues. The ends lost 2 bases at V and 4 bases at J; junction bases unmatched: 20. CDR3: CASSYPGGSGIRSFADTQYF. CDR3 sequence (DNA): TGTGCCAGCAGTTACCCGGGGGGTAGCGGGATAAGGTCGTTCGCAGATACGCAGTATTTT.

The rearrangement links TRBV18 to TRBJ1-1, with a tentative D call TRBD1 (5 bases). Trimming took 4 bases from V and 3 from J, leaving 9 bases between them. Germline-derived CDR1 and CDR2 are KGHSH and LQKENI. This CDR3 is built from 13 residues. As DNA, the CDR3 is TGTGCCAGCTCACAGGGGTTGGACACTGAAGCTTTCTTT. It encodes CASSQGLDTEAFF.

This clone has just one count. V gene TRBV27 combines with J gene TRBJ2-2; 7 bases are a match to TRBD1. This CDR3 is 14 amino acids long. Trimming cost V 8 bases and J 5 bases; bases outside gene matches: 8. Germline CDR1 reads MNHEY; CDR2 reads SMNVEV (reference sequence). The CDR3 sequence is CASCRDSVTGELFF. Here the CDR3 DNA reads TGTGCCAGCTGTCGGGACAGTGTTACCGGGGAGCTGTTTTTT.

Only a few counts were recorded for this clone. V is TRBV3-1 (or the pseudogene TRBV3-2) and J is TRBJ1-1, with D unclear. Trimming took off 4 bases at V and 0 bases at J, with 9 bases between the two ends. The CDR3 sequence is 14 residues long. Germline lookup yields CDR1 LGHDT and CDR2 YNNKEL (reference sequence). CDR3 in amino acids: CASSLGGMNTEAFF. For the CDR3, the DNA is TGTGCCAGCAGCCTGGGAGGGATGAACACTGAAGCTTTCTTT.

The chain combines TRBV2 with TRBJ2-7; 11 bases line up with TRBD2. The CDR3 sequence is 13 residues long. V dropped 9 bases and J dropped 5; count of bases not matched to a gene: 6. Germline loops: CDR1 SNHLY, CDR2 FYNNEI. The CDR3 nucleotides are TGTGCCAGAGCGCTAGCGGGAGGCAACGAGCAGTACTTC. It yields the protein CARALAGGNEQYF.

As to this clone: The sample carries other DNA sequences with the same CDR3. The chain combines TRBV5-1 with TRBJ1-1, with D unclear. CDR1 is SGHRS and CDR2 is YFSETQ in the germline V gene. The germline V and J ends were trimmed by 2 bases and 1 base, with 9 bases remaining between them. The CDR3 has 14 residues. CDR3 in amino acids: CASSLGVPNTEAFF. CDR3 coding DNA: TGCGCCAGCAGCTTAGGAGTTCCGAACACTGAAGCTTTCTTT.

The chain carries TRBV6-6 and TRBJ1-3; D is unclear. Trimming took 6 bases from V and 0 from J, leaving 15 bases between them. The CDR3 spans 16 residues. Germline lookup yields CDR1 MNHNY and CDR2 SVGAGI (reference sequence). DNA of the CDR3: TGTGCCAGCAGCTATCGACAATCCCCCTCTGGAAACACCATATATTTT. Amino acids: CASSYRQSPSGNTIYF.

V and J are TRBV28 and TRBJ2-7, with 13 bases identical to TRBD2. This CDR3 is 18 amino acids long. Germline loops: CDR1 MDHEN, CDR2 SYDVKM. The V and J ends lost 5 bases and 3 bases, in that order; junction bases with no gene match: 13. CDR3 residues: CASSHIPGTSGAYYEQYF. In DNA, the CDR3 is TGTGCCAGCAGTCATATACCTGGGACTAGCGGGGCGTACTACGAGCAGTACTTC. Full variable domain (rest looked up from reference TRBV28 and TRBJ2-7): DVKVTQSSRYLVKRTGEKVFLECVQDMDHENMFWYRQDPGLGLRLIYFSYDVKMKEKGDIPEGYSVSREKKERFSLILESASTNQTSMYLCASSHIPGTSGAYYEQYFGPGTRLTVT.

The chain uses TRBV7-9 and TRBJ1-2; 8 bases match TRBD1. CDR1 is SEHNR, CDR2 FQNEAQ, per germline (reference sequence). V lost 1 base and J lost 6; bases outside the gene matches: 10. The CDR3 covers 16 residues. The CDR3 sequence: CASSLDIGQGVNGYTF. DNA for the CDR3: TGTGCCAGCAGCTTAGATATAGGACAGGGAGTGAATGGCTACACCTTC. The complete variable domain, with remaining parts taken from reference TRBV7-9 and TRBJ1-2, reads DTGVSQNPRHKITKRGQNVTFRCDPISEHNRLYWYRQTLGQGPEFLTYFQNEAQLEKSRLLSDRFSAERPKGSFSTLEIQRTEQGDSAMYLCASSLDIGQGVNGYTFGSGTRLTVV.

This sequence joins TRBV7-6 and TRBJ1-1; tentative D call: TRBD1 (5 bases). Germline V gene data show CDR1 as SGHVS and CDR2 as FNYEAQ. The CDR3 extends over 15 amino acids. V lost 1 base and J lost 6, with 15 bases in between. The DNA of the CDR3 is TGTGCCAGCAGCTTAGTTCTTGACAGTTCGGCTGAAGCTTTCTTT. Amino acid sequence: CASSLVLDSSAEAFF.

This clone was detected a few times. V and J are TRBV7-9 and TRBJ1-6; a possible D gene is TRBD1 (6 bases). Germline CDR1 SEHNR, CDR2 FQNEAQ (reference sequence). V lost 2 bases and J lost 6, with 11 bases in between. The length of the CDR3 is 15 residues. CDR3 residues: CASSLTGTPNSPLHF. The CDR3, as DNA: TGTGCCAGCAGCTTAACCGGGACACCTAATTCACCCCTCCACTTT.

The chain couples TRBV7-3 to TRBJ2-6; D is undetermined. The V gene lost 2 bases and the J gene lost 0 bases, with 5 bases spanning the gap. The germline gives CDR1 SGHTA, CDR2 FQGTGA. There are 15 residues in the CDR3. CDR3: CASSLLSSGANVLTF. The DNA for the CDR3 is TGTGCCAGCAGCTTATTGAGCTCTGGGGCCAACGTCCTGACTTTC.

V usage is TRBV5-8 and J usage is TRBJ1-5, with 9 bases aligning to TRBD1. The trim removed 4 bases at V and 3 bases at J, leaving 8 bases unmatched. Per germline, CDR1 SGHTS and CDR2 YDEGEE. The CDR3 is 16 residues long. CDR3 sequence (DNA): TGTGCCAGCAGCCTTCTAGGGACAGGGCTCAATCAGCCCCAGCATTTT. Amino acid sequence: CASSLLGTGLNQPQHF.

This clone was picked up one time. The chain has TRBV19 and TRBJ1-5; D may be TRBD1 (6 bases). Germline CDR1 is LNHDA and CDR2 is SQIVND (reference sequence). This CDR3 comprises 14 residues. The V end lost 10 bases, the J end lost 7 bases, and 20 bases lay between the germline ends. The CDR3 loop is CAISTPGHRQPQHF. The CDR3 nucleotides are TGTGCCATTTCGACCCCGGGACATCGCCAGCCCCAGCATTTT.

This clone was seen only a few times. The CDR3 sequence is CASSLGTQVPGNTIYF. The CDR3 coding sequence is TGTGCCAGCAGTTTAGGAACACAGGTTCCTGGAAACACCATATATTTT. The chain uses TRBV28 and TRBJ1-3; a possible D gene is TRBD1 (5 bases). Germline CDR1 is MDHEN and CDR2 is SYDVKM. This CDR3 has 16 amino acids. V lost 2 bases, J lost 2 bases, and 13 bases lay in between. The full variable domain, completed using reference TRBV28 and TRBJ1-3, is DVKVTQSSRYLVKRTGEKVFLECVQDMDHENMFWYRQDPGLGLRLIYFSYDVKMKEKGDIPEGYSVSREKKERFSLILESASTNQTSMYLCASSLGTQVPGNTIYFGEGSWLTVV.

This chain connects TRBV11-1 to TRBJ2-1; D is possibly TRBD1 (5 bases). V shed 0 bases and J shed 6 bases, with 9 bases lying between them. The germline V gene has CDR1 SGHAT and CDR2 FQDESV (reference sequence). The CDR3 is 14 residues long. The CDR3 sequence is CASSLARAGNEQFF. The CDR3 DNA is TGTGCCAGCAGCTTAGCCAGGGCAGGCAATGAGCAGTTCTTC. Complete variable domain (other parts from reference TRBV11-1 and TRBJ2-1): EAEVAQSPRYKITEKSQAVAFWCDPISGHATLYWYRQILGQGPELLVQFQDESVVDDSQLPKDRFSAERLKGVDSTLKIQPAELGDSAMYLCASSLARAGNEQFFGPGTRLTVL.

The rearrangement joins TRBV7-2 to TRBJ2-1, with TRBD1 matching over 8 bases. There are 15 residues in the CDR3. Germline loops: CDR1 SGHTA, CDR2 FQGNSA. After removal of 1 base from V and 9 bases from J, the junction contained 8 bases not matched to a gene. CDR3: CASSLGDRPLVEQFF. Written as DNA, the CDR3 is TGTGCCAGCAGCTTAGGGGACAGGCCCCTAGTTGAGCAGTTCTTC.

This chain joins TRBV9 and TRBJ1-6; TRBD1 is a possible D gene (5 bases). V lost 0 bases to trimming and J lost 0 bases, with 10 bases between them. Looked up from germline, CDR1 is SGDLS and CDR2 is YYNGEE. The CDR3 loop spans 17 amino acids. CDR3 sequence reads: CASSVGRGSSYNSPLHF. CDR3 bases: TGTGCCAGCAGCGTAGGGAGGGGCAGCTCCTATAATTCACCCCTCCACTTT.